This T cell receptor beta chain stems from a study of blood T cell repertoires in COVID-19. This clone was counted a single time. The repertoire was sequenced with immunoSEQ multiplex PCR; TCRdb's copy has only in-frame clones and lacks some. The sample has roughly 380,000 clones; 80% to 90% are singletons. The trim removed 4 bases at V and 4 bases at J, leaving 9 bases unmatched. CDR3 length: 14 amino acids. Per germline, CDR1 GTSNPN and CDR2 SVGIG (reference sequence). V usage is TRBV30 and J usage is TRBJ1-2; 7 bases line up with TRBD1. The receptor was isolated from a man aged 25-40 years who had recovered from COVID-19. Sequencing input: PBMCs or T cells enriched from blood (not recorded which). CDR3 bases: TGTGCCTGGACGTCGGGCAGGGACAGCTATGGCTACACCTTC. This codes for CAWTSGRDSYGYTF.